The 20 T cell receptor beta chains given below trace back to one sample, sequenced in a study of graft-versus-host responses after intestinal transplantation. Their antigens remain unidentified. Method: immunoSEQ multiplex PCR; TCRdb's copy keeps in-frame clones and lacks some. The sample shows about 90,000 clones, approximately 90% of them seen only once. The sample consisted of unstimulated CD4+ T cells sorted from spleen or lymph node cells, taken before transplant. All receptors derive from a human donor who was the organ donor for an intestinal transplant.

This chain's CDR3 is CASSPQETQYF. The CDR3 DNA reads as TGTGCCAGCTCACCGCAGGAGACCCAGTACTTC. The chain recombines TRBV18 with TRBJ2-5; D is undetermined. The CDR3 covers 11 residues. The V and J ends lost 3 bases and 5 bases respectively, with 4 bases between them. The germline gives CDR1 KGHSH, CDR2 LQKENI.

The V call is TRBV10-3, the J call TRBJ2-7; D perhaps matches TRBD2 (6 bases). V was trimmed by 0 bases and J by 5 bases, leaving 11 bases between them. The CDR3 spans 14 residues. The V gene's germline CDR1 is ENHRY and CDR2 SYGVKD. CDR3 sequence reads: CAISESNRGNEQYF. The DNA for the CDR3 is TGTGCCATCAGTGAGTCGAACCGGGGGAACGAGCAGTACTTC.

The chain carries TRBV28 and TRBJ1-2, with D hard to call. The CDR3 loop spans 14 amino acids. The V end lost 4 bases, the J end lost 5 bases, and 14 bases lay between the germline ends. Germline V gene data show CDR1 as MDHEN and CDR2 as SYDVKM. CDR3 loop: CASSWSKTNYGYTF. Written as DNA, the CDR3 is TGTGCCAGCAGTTGGTCGAAGACAAATTATGGCTACACCTTC.

The V and J genes are TRBV27 and TRBJ1-1; unclear D gene. The CDR3 is 14 residues long. V lost 6 bases to trimming and J lost 0 bases, with 11 bases between them. Germline V gene sequence: CDR1 MNHEY, CDR2 SMNVEV (reference sequence). The CDR3 sequence is CASSRHQMNTEAFF. CDR3 nucleotide sequence: TGTGCCAGCAGCAGACACCAGATGAACACTGAAGCTTTCTTT.

V and J are TRBV28 and TRBJ1-4, with D tentatively TRBD1 (6 bases). CDR3 size: 14 residues. The germline V and J ends were trimmed by 5 bases and 1 base, with 8 bases remaining between them. Looked up from germline, CDR1 is MDHEN and CDR2 is SYDVKM. The CDR3 DNA sequence: TGTGCCAGCAGTCAAGGGGGAACTAATGAAAAACTGTTTTTT. Amino acids: CASSQGGTNEKLFF. The entire variable domain, with the rest obtained from reference TRBV28 and TRBJ1-4, is as follows: DVKVTQSSRYLVKRTGEKVFLECVQDMDHENMFWYRQDPGLGLRLIYFSYDVKMKEKGDIPEGYSVSREKKERFSLILESASTNQTSMYLCASSQGGTNEKLFFGSGTQLSVL.

The V and J genes are TRBV7-9 and TRBJ2-5; D possibly corresponds to TRBD2 (6 bases). With 8 bases removed from V and 4 bases from J, the gap between germline ends came to 17 bases. Germline assignment: CDR1 SEHNR and CDR2 FQNEAQ (reference sequence). The CDR3 length is 14 residues. CDR3 loop: CASGAVRGRETQYF. CDR3 coding DNA: TGTGCCAGCGGTGCCGTTCGGGGGAGAGAGACCCAGTACTTC.

The chain has TRBV18 and TRBJ2-4; 9 bases match TRBD1. Unmatched junction bases numbered 8, after V lost 5 bases and J lost 9 bases. Germline values: CDR1 KGHSH, CDR2 LQKENI. The CDR3 has 14 residues. CDR3 residues: CASSSRTGDGIQYF. The CDR3 DNA sequence: TGTGCCAGCTCATCCCGGACAGGGGATGGCATTCAGTACTTC. The entire variable domain, with the rest obtained from reference TRBV18 and TRBJ2-4, is as follows: NAGVMQNPRHLVRRRGQEARLRCSPMKGHSHVYWYRQLPEEGLKFMVYLQKENIIDESGMPKERFSAEFPKEGPSILRIQQVVRGDSAAYFCASSSRTGDGIQYFGAGTRLSVL.

The chain couples TRBV4-2 to TRBJ2-1; D might be TRBD2 (5 bases). The V end was cut by 4 bases, the J end by 6 bases, with 7 bases between. Germline V CDR1 and CDR2: LGHNA, YNFKEQ. CDR3 length: 12 amino acids. CDR3 coding DNA: TGTGCCAGCAGCCGAGGAGGCAATGAGCAGTTCTTC. This translates into CASSRGGNEQFF.

This clone was detected once. J is TRBJ1-1 and V is TRBV11-2; tentative D call: TRBD1 (6 bases). The germline V and J ends were trimmed by 5 bases and 5 bases, with 24 bases remaining between them. CDR3 length: 17 residues. CDR1 is SGHAT, CDR2 FQNNGV, per germline. CDR3 DNA: TGTGCCAGCAGCCCCGACTGGGGGGGGGCGCGTCAGACTGAAGCTTTCTTT. It codes for CASSPDWGGARQTEAFF. The whole variable domain, remainder taken from reference TRBV11-2 and TRBJ1-1, is EAGVAQSPRYKIIEKRQSVAFWCNPISGHATLYWYQQILGQGPKLLIQFQNNGVVDDSQLPKDRFSAERLKGVDSTLKIQPAKLEDSAVYLCASSPDWGGARQTEAFFGQGTRLTVV.

J is TRBJ2-1 and V is TRBV2; D is perhaps TRBD2 (6 bases). This CDR3 has 12 residues. The V and J ends lost 10 bases and 10 bases respectively, with 17 bases between them. Per the germline V gene, CDR1 is SNHLY and CDR2 is FYNNEI. As DNA, the CDR3 is TGTGCCACACTGAACGGGAGTCAGGAGCAGTTCTTC. This translates into CATLNGSQEQFF.

The V gene is TRBV18, the J gene TRBJ2-7; 7 nucleotides align to TRBD1. CDR3 length equals 15 residues. The V and J ends lost 2 bases and 2 bases, in that order; junction bases with no gene match: 6. Looked up from germline, CDR1 is KGHSH and CDR2 is LQKENI. The CDR3 coding sequence is TGTGCCAGCTCACCAACCTCCGGGACAGCCTACGAGCAGTACTTC. Protein sequence: CASSPTSGTAYEQYF.

J is TRBJ2-7 and V is TRBV30, with 9 bases matching TRBD1. This CDR3 has 15 amino acids. Per the germline V gene, CDR1 is GTSNPN and CDR2 is SVGIG (reference sequence). J lost 0 bases, V lost 2 bases, and 5 bases had no gene match. The CDR3, as DNA: TGTGCCTGGAGTAGAAGGGGACAGGGCTCCTACGAGCAGTACTTC. Protein sequence: CAWSRRGQGSYEQYF.

V and J are TRBV11-3 and TRBJ1-4; TRBD1 might be the D (5 bases). V dropped 2 bases and J dropped 4 bases, with 20 bases sitting between them. CDR1 is SGHNT and CDR2 is YENEEA in the germline V gene. CDR3 length: 18 amino acids. The CDR3 is CASSLLSSFGGFNEKLFF. The CDR3 DNA reads TGTGCCAGCAGCTTACTCTCTTCGTTCGGGGGATTTAATGAAAAACTGTTTTTT. The variable domain in full, with the rest retrieved from reference TRBV11-3 and TRBJ1-4, is EAGVVQSPRYKIIEKKQPVAFWCNPISGHNTLYWYLQNLGQGPELLIRYENEEAVDDSQLPKDRFSAERLKGVDSTLKIQPAELGDSAVYLCASSLLSSFGGFNEKLFFGSGTQLSVL.

The chain uses TRBV6-1 and TRBJ1-1; tentative D call: TRBD1 (5 bases). Germline CDR1 reads MNHNS; CDR2 reads SASEGT. The CDR3 loop spans 13 amino acids. V dropped 5 bases and J dropped 1 base, with 8 bases sitting between them. The CDR3 DNA sequence: TGTGCCAGCAGTCGACAGACGAACACTGAAGCTTTCTTT. Protein sequence: CASSRQTNTEAFF.

This chain joins TRBV5-6 and TRBJ2-5, with D perhaps TRBD1 (7 bases). Trimming left V 4 bases short and J 0 bases short, with 19 bases between. This CDR3 is built from 17 residues. Germline V gives CDR1 SGHDT, CDR2 YYEEEE. CDR3 protein: CASSPRGVGTYQETQYF. In nucleotides, the CDR3 is TGTGCCAGCAGCCCCAGGGGGGTTGGGACGTACCAAGAGACCCAGTACTTC.

V gene TRBV30 combines with J gene TRBJ1-3; possibly TRBD1 for D (6 bases). The CDR3 is made up of 13 amino acids. V dropped 4 bases and J dropped 4 bases, with 11 bases sitting between them. Germline V gives CDR1 GTSNPN, CDR2 SVGIG (reference sequence). This CDR3 is CAWNEGVGNTIYF. DNA of the CDR3: TGTGCCTGGAATGAGGGGGTAGGAAACACCATATATTTT.

The chain is built from TRBV19 and TRBJ1-1; no definite D call. The CDR3 contains 11 residues. Looked up from germline, CDR1 is LNHDA and CDR2 is SQIVND (reference sequence). Trimming pared 3 bases from V and 7 bases from J, leaving 6 bases between. The CDR3 region has the DNA TGTGCCAGTAGTATCGAGAATGAAGCTTTCTTT. It specifies CASSIENEAFF.

This clone was observed once. The rearrangement links TRBV7-6 to TRBJ2-3, with TRBD2 identical over 11 bases. V dropped 5 bases and J dropped 3; count of bases not matched to a gene: 10. The CDR3 extends over 17 amino acids. Germline CDR1 is SGHVS and CDR2 is FNYEAQ. The CDR3 protein is CASSPRSPSGGTDTQYF. CDR3 sequence (DNA): TGTGCCAGCAGCCCAAGGTCGCCTAGCGGGGGGACAGATACGCAGTATTTT. Supplemented by reference TRBV7-6 and TRBJ2-3, the full variable domain reads GAGVSQSPRYKVTKRGQDVALRCDPISGHVSLYWYRQALGQGPEFLTYFNYEAQQDKSGLPNDRFSAERPEGSISTLTIQRTEQRDSAMYRCASSPRSPSGGTDTQYFGPGTRLTVL.

This clone was observed once. This chain uses TRBV6-6 with TRBJ2-3; TRBD2 is a possible D gene (7 bases). The ends were cut back, 8 bases at V and 4 bases at J, with 16 bases in the middle. Looked up from germline, CDR1 is MNHNY and CDR2 is SVGAGI (reference sequence). There are 14 residues in the CDR3. The CDR3 is CASRLGGGSDTQYF. DNA for the CDR3: TGTGCCAGCCGACTAGGGGGGGGGTCAGATACGCAGTATTTT.

CDR3 in DNA: TGCGCCAGCAGCTTGGGACAGACGAACACTGAAGCTTTCTTT. Translating gives CASSLGQTNTEAFF. J is TRBJ1-1 and V is TRBV5-1; weak D call: TRBD1 (5 bases). CDR1 and CDR2 from the germline V gene are SGHRS and YFSETQ. Trimming stripped 0 bases from V and 1 base from J, with 7 bases between. This CDR3 has 14 amino acids.